The entry below gives a single T cell receptor beta chain sequence along with its context. A case of COVID-19 had been met by exposed participants within 2 weeks before study entry. The method was immunoSEQ multiplex PCR; TCRdb's version includes in-frame clones alone and lacks a portion of them. The data show 350,000 to 450,000 clones, approximately 93% seen once. The data stem from a study of blood T cell repertoires in COVID-19. Study background: Some COVID-19 samples were acute and others convalescent; all came from the United States, Italy and Spain.

V lost 2 bases and J lost 4, with 8 bases in between. The CDR3 runs 13 residues. The germline V gene has CDR1 LNHDA and CDR2 SQIVND (reference sequence). The material sequenced was PBMCs or T cells enriched from blood (not recorded which). The sequence derives from a woman aged 40 to 55 who had been exposed to COVID-19. V usage is TRBV19 and J usage is TRBJ1-1; D unclear. CDR3 protein: CASSIFEGTEAFF. The CDR3 DNA reads as TGTGCCAGTAGTATATTTGAGGGCACTGAAGCTTTCTTT. Together with reference TRBV19 and TRBJ1-1, the CDR3 gives the full variable domain: DGGITQSPKYLFRKEGQNVTLSCEQNLNHDAMYWYRQDPGQGLRLIYYSQIVNDFQKGDIAEGYSVSREKKESFPLTVTSAQKNPTAFYLCASSIFEGTEAFFGQGTRLTVV.